The entry below gives a single T cell receptor beta chain sequence along with its context. Its antigen is not identified. Sequencing targeted expressed TCRB transcripts, as all isolated RNA had been reverse transcribed. The read count averaged around 3.6 million across naive, central memory and regulatory T cell samples. Method: immunoSEQ multiplex PCR; TCRdb's copy keeps in-frame clones and lacks some. The data contain about 140,000 clones, 6.5% to 8.5% of them singletons. The sample comes from a study of beta chain features in type 1 diabetes. Study information: Patients looked much like healthy donors when it came to age, gender and cell yields.

The CDR3 covers 14 residues. From germline, CDR1 is SGHTA and CDR2 FQGNSA. The V and J ends lost 7 bases and 5 bases, in that order; junction bases with no gene match: 9. The study's findings and limits: All four CD4+ subsets from Type 1 diabetes patients carried moderately but significantly shorter TCRB CDR3s. The similarity of naive, central memory and Treg TCRB repertoires appeared greater among patients than among healthy donors.

The TCR originated in a woman in her 30s in good health. V usage is TRBV7-2 and J usage is TRBJ2-7; TRBD1 aligns across 9 bases. Source material: central memory CD4+ T cells from blood. Written as DNA, the CDR3 is TGTGCCAGCAAATCGTTGGACAGGGGCCACGAGCAGTACTTC. Translation gives CASKSLDRGHEQYF.